A single sample is the source of the 24 T cell receptor beta chains below, sequenced in a study of T cells in Graves' hyperthyroidism and ophthalmopathy. Amplified TCR beta CDR3 regions derived from RNA transcripts. A set of HTBI primers served as the primers for a first-round RT-PCR of the TCR CDR3. One entry per CDR3 protein results from TCRdb running MiXCR on the multiplex PCR reads. This table has about 540,000 distinct CDR3 sequences, under 60% appearing once. Sequenced input: peripheral blood or thyroid tissue (not recorded which). These receptors all come from a woman between 18 and 29 years old with Graves' hyperthyroidism.

J is TRBJ2-7 and V is TRBV10-3; D is unresolved. Trimming left V 8 bases short and J 7 bases short, with 18 bases between. This CDR3 has 13 residues. Germline CDR1 is ENHRY and CDR2 is SYGVKD. CDR3 amino acids: CAIGPTSVGEQYF. DNA of the CDR3: TGTGCCATCGGGCCGACTTCCGTCGGAGAGCAGTACTTC.

This clonotype has just a few counts. The chain is built from TRBV25-1 and TRBJ2-7; D not certain. Trimming shortened V by 6 bases and J by 5 bases, and 14 bases separated the two germline ends. Germline values: CDR1 MGHDK, CDR2 SYGVNS. This CDR3 has 13 amino acids. The CDR3 coding sequence is TGTGCCAGCAGCTTGGTAGGGAACAACGAGCAGTACTTC. This encodes CASSLVGNNEQYF.

The V gene is TRBV10-3, the J gene TRBJ1-4, with D perhaps TRBD1 (5 bases). CDR1 and CDR2 (germline): ENHRY, SYGVKD. V was pared by 0 bases and J by 6 bases, with 11 bases between. This CDR3 has 15 residues. CDR3 DNA: TGTGCCATCAGTGAGTCAAGGGGCCTCCATGAAAAACTGTTTTTT. Translated: CAISESRGLHEKLFF.

The chain couples TRBV6-4 to TRBJ2-1, with D possibly TRBD2 on 6 matching bases. Looked up from germline, CDR1 is MRHNA and CDR2 is SNTAGT. V lost 2 bases, J lost 5 bases, and 10 bases lay in between. The CDR3 runs to 14 residues. The DNA of the CDR3 is TGTGCCAGCAGTGACGATAGCGGAAACAATGAGCAGTTCTTC. It translates to CASSDDSGNNEQFF.

This sequence joins TRBV29-1 and TRBJ2-7; 7 bases map to TRBD2. This CDR3 is built from 13 residues. CDR1 is SQVTM, CDR2 ANQGSEA, per germline. V shed 5 bases and J 4 bases; nucleotides not matched to a gene: 8. As DNA, the CDR3 is TGCAGCGTTAGTGGTTGGGGGGGTTACGAGCAGTACTTC. This encodes CSVSGWGGYEQYF.

With regard to this clonotype: This clone may be a read error of a much larger clone one base away. The chain couples TRBV7-9 to TRBJ2-7; D possibly corresponds to TRBD1 (5 bases). The CDR3 totals 13 residues. The V gene's germline CDR1 is SEHNR and CDR2 FQNEAQ (reference sequence). CDR3 residues: CASSSRVSYGQYF. The CDR3 DNA follows: TGTGCCAGCAGCTCCAGGGTCTCCTACGGGCAGTACTTC.

The CDR3: CSASESGGNSPLHF. CDR3 in DNA: TGCAGTGCTAGTGAATCCGGGGGGAATTCACCCCTCCACTTT. The chain has TRBV20-1 and TRBJ1-6; D may be TRBD1 (5 bases). CDR1 is DFQATT, CDR2 SNEGSKA, per germline (reference sequence). Trimming removed 3 bases from V and 7 bases from J, with 13 bases in between. The length of the CDR3 is 14 residues.

The chain uses TRBV24-1 and TRBJ2-6; maybe TRBD1 (6 bases). The V end lost 5 bases, the J end lost 2 bases, and 12 bases lay between the germline ends. CDR3 size: 16 residues. Germline values: CDR1 KGHDR, CDR2 SFDVKD. The CDR3 DNA reads as TGTGCCACCAGTGCTAGGACAGACACTGGGGCCAACGTCCTGACTTTC. The encoded protein is CATSARTDTGANVLTF.

The genes are TRBV19 and TRBJ2-5; TRBD2 aligns across 13 bases. With V trimmed by 11 bases and J by 4 bases, 7 bases remained unmatched. This CDR3 spans 14 amino acids. In germline, CDR1 is LNHDA, CDR2 SQIVND (reference sequence). This CDR3 is CAAGTSGIVETQYF. CDR3 bases: TGTGCCGCCGGGACTAGCGGGATTGTAGAGACCCAGTACTTC.

The genes are TRBV19 and TRBJ2-6, with D hard to call. Germline values: CDR1 LNHDA, CDR2 SQIVND (reference sequence). V dropped 8 bases and J dropped 2 bases, with 19 bases sitting between them. This CDR3 is 17 amino acids long. The CDR3 DNA reads TGTGCCAGTCACCAAGTTCCGGGCTGGGCTGGGGCCAACGTCCTGACTTTC. It encodes CASHQVPGWAGANVLTF.

The chain has TRBV7-9 and TRBJ1-5; possibly TRBD1 for D (6 bases). V lost 5 bases and J 0 bases, leaving 11 bases between the germline ends. The CDR3 loop spans 15 amino acids. Germline CDR1 reads SEHNR; CDR2 reads FQNEAQ (reference sequence). In nucleotides, the CDR3 is TGTGCCAGCAGCAGCTACAGGGATAGCAATCAGCCCCAGCATTTT. Translating gives CASSSYRDSNQPQHF.

In its sample, this clonotype was seen a few times. The chain has TRBV7-9 and TRBJ1-5; D not certain. CDR1 is SEHNR and CDR2 is FQNEAQ in the germline V gene (reference sequence). The CDR3 runs to 13 residues. V was clipped by 2 bases and J by 5 bases, with 7 bases between them. The CDR3, as DNA: TGTGCCAGCAGCTTAAAATCGGATCAGCCCCAGCATTTT. This encodes CASSLKSDQPQHF.

In DNA form, the CDR3 reads TGTGCCATCAGGACCGGACAGGGCCATGGCTACACCTTC. This translates into CAIRTGQGHGYTF. The chain is built from TRBV10-3 and TRBJ1-2; 8 bases map to TRBD1. CDR1 is ENHRY and CDR2 is SYGVKD in the germline V gene. V was clipped by 6 bases and J by 6 bases; unmatched bases: 6. This CDR3 comprises 13 residues.

This clonotype was recorded a few times. This chain links TRBV4-3 with TRBJ1-2; perhaps TRBD1 as D (6 bases). V was cut by 2 bases and J by 7 bases, with 11 bases left in between. The CDR3 extends over 13 amino acids. From germline, CDR1 is LGHNA and CDR2 YSLEER. CDR3 residues: CASSQTGYGGYTF. In nucleotides, the CDR3 is TGCGCCAGCAGCCAAACAGGGTACGGTGGCTACACCTTC.

This clonotype was observed a few times. This sequence joins TRBV7-9 and TRBJ2-7; D may be TRBD1 (5 bases). The CDR3 is 14 amino acids. Trimming removed 4 bases at V and 2 bases at J, with 12 bases between. Germline lookup yields CDR1 SEHNR and CDR2 FQNEAQ (reference sequence). DNA of the CDR3: TGTGCCAGCAGCTCGACAGCCTCTCCCTACGAGCAGTACTTC. It yields the protein CASSSTASPYEQYF. Supplemented by reference TRBV7-9 and TRBJ2-7, the full variable domain reads DTGVSQNPRHKITKRGQNVTFRCDPISEHNRLYWYRQTLGQGPEFLTYFQNEAQLEKSRLLSDRFSAERPKGSFSTLEIQRTEQGDSAMYLCASSSTASPYEQYFGPGTRLTVT.

There are many counts of this clonotype. In DNA form, the CDR3 reads TGTGCCAGCAGGGAGGACAGGGCCGTGTACGAGCAGTACTTC. This translates into CASREDRAVYEQYF. V and J are TRBV2 and TRBJ2-7, with 8 bases that match TRBD1. The length of the CDR3 is 14 residues. The trim removed 6 bases at V and 4 bases at J, leaving 8 bases unmatched. Per germline, CDR1 SNHLY and CDR2 FYNNEI.

This chain connects TRBV2 to TRBJ1-2; no clear D. This CDR3 spans 13 amino acids. V was clipped by 7 bases and J by 7 bases, with 16 bases between them. CDR1 is SNHLY, CDR2 FYNNEI, per germline. The CDR3 loop reads CASKAVGEGGYTF. In DNA, the CDR3 is TGTGCCAGCAAGGCGGTCGGGGAGGGTGGCTACACCTTC.

The chain joins TRBV7-9 to TRBJ2-7, with 8 bases that match TRBD1. The CDR3 contains 13 residues. CDR1 and CDR2 (germline): SEHNR, FQNEAQ (reference sequence). V was clipped by 2 bases and J by 7 bases; unmatched bases: 4. This CDR3 is CASSLQGASEQYF. CDR3 DNA: TGTGCCAGCAGCTTACAGGGGGCTTCTGAGCAGTACTTC.

The rearrangement joins TRBV12-3 or TRBV12-4 to TRBJ1-6; no reliable D call. This CDR3 comprises 14 residues. Trimming removed 3 bases from V and 8 bases from J, with 11 bases in between. The CDR3 region has the DNA TGTGCCAGCAGTTTGGGGTCAGGCGATTCACCCCTCCACTTT. This gives the protein CASSLGSGDSPLHF.

In its sample, this clonotype was seen many times. The V and J genes are TRBV7-2 and TRBJ2-7, with D hard to call. Germline V CDR1 and CDR2: SGHTA, FQGNSA. The CDR3 loop spans 12 amino acids. Trimming removed 2 bases at V and 7 bases at J, with 9 bases between. The CDR3 sequence: CASSLSSREQYF. In nucleotides, the CDR3 is TGTGCCAGCAGCTTATCCTCGCGGGAGCAGTACTTC.

In the case of this clonotype: Being one base from a much bigger clone, this may be a read error. The chain couples TRBV13 to TRBJ2-5; a weak D match, TRBD2 (5 bases). The CDR3 is 13 amino acids. CDR1 is PRHDT, CDR2 FYEKMQ, per germline (reference sequence). The CDR3 DNA sequence: TGTGCCAGCAGCTTAGATTGGGGAGAGACCCGGTACTTC. This gives the protein CASSLDWGETRYF.

The chain uses TRBV29-1 and TRBJ2-7; D gene unclear. The V gene lost 0 bases and the J gene lost 2 bases, with 11 bases spanning the gap. Germline assignment: CDR1 SQVTM and CDR2 ANQGSEA. The CDR3 has 14 amino acids. CDR3 bases: TGCAGCGTTGAAGATGAGGCAGAAACCTACGAGCAGTACTTC. Its translation is CSVEDEAETYEQYF.

The rearrangement uses TRBV7-9 and TRBJ1-1; 9 bases are a match to TRBD1. CDR1 is SEHNR, CDR2 FQNEAQ, per germline (reference sequence). This CDR3 region has 13 residues. J was trimmed by 10 bases and V by 8 bases; bases with no gene match: 11. Here the CDR3 DNA reads TGTGCCAGCGCCGTCGGGACAGGGCGGGGAGCTTTCTTT. Translated: CASAVGTGRGAFF. The entire variable domain, with the rest obtained from reference TRBV7-9 and TRBJ1-1, is as follows: DTGVSQNPRHKITKRGQNVTFRCDPISEHNRLYWYRQTLGQGPEFLTYFQNEAQLEKSRLLSDRFSAERPKGSFSTLEIQRTEQGDSAMYLCASAVGTGRGAFFGQGTRLTVV.

The V call is TRBV24-1, the J call TRBJ2-7; possibly TRBD1 for D (5 bases). The V gene lost 3 bases and the J gene lost 0 bases, with 8 bases spanning the gap. The germline V gene encodes CDR1 KGHDR and CDR2 SFDVKD. This CDR3 comprises 14 residues. CDR3 protein: CATSDQDNSYEQYF. The DNA of the CDR3 is TGTGCCACCAGTGATCAGGACAACTCCTACGAGCAGTACTTC.